The 3 T cell receptor beta chains listed next were all sequenced from one sample in a study of identifying expanded T cells in peripheral blood. Sequencing used immunoSEQ multiplex PCR; TCRdb keeps in-frame clones, though not all of them. Here the sample spans roughly 81,000 clones, around 84% being singletons. Source material: blood. These receptors were collected from a person aged 18-69 years in good health.

Remarks on this clone: Relative to the germline gene, one junction end is altered; a read error may explain this. The CDR3 DNA sequence: TGTGCCAGCAGCGTAGACAGGGACAGTAGATCTGACTATGGCTACACCTTC. Translated, it gives CASSVDRDSRSDYGYTF. The chain is built from TRBV11-2 and TRBJ1-2; TRBD1 agrees at 7 bases. The CDR3 has 17 residues. CDR1 and CDR2 from the germline V gene are SGHAT and FQNNGV.

This chain uses TRBV18 with TRBJ1-1, with 8 nucleotides matching TRBD1. CDR3 size: 11 residues. The J segment lost 8 bases and the V segment lost 4 bases, leaving 0 bases of the junction unmatched. The germline gives CDR1 KGHSH, CDR2 LQKENI. The CDR3 sequence is CASSRTGEAFF. The DNA for the CDR3 is TGTGCCAGCTCACGGACAGGGGAAGCTTTCTTT.

V gene TRBV6-5 combines with J gene TRBJ2-7; 7 bases align to TRBD1. CDR1 is MNHEY, CDR2 SVGAGI, per germline. V was clipped by 6 bases and J by 3 bases; unmatched bases: 11. The CDR3 consists of 15 residues. This CDR3 reads CASSAGQVPSYEQYF. CDR3 DNA: TGTGCCAGCAGCGCAGGACAGGTGCCAAGCTACGAGCAGTACTTC.